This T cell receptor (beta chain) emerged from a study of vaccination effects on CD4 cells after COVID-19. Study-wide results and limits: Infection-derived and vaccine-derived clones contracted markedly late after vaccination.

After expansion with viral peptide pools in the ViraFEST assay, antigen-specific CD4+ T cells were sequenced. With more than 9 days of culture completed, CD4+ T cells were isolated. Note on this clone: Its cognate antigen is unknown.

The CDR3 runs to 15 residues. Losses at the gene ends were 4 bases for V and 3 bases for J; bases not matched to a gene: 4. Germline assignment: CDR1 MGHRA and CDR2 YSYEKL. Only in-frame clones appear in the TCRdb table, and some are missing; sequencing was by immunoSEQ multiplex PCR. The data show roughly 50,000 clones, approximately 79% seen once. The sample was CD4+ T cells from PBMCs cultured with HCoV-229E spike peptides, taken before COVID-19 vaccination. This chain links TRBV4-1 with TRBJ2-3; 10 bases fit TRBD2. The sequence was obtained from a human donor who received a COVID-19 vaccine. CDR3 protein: CASSRGTSETDTQYF. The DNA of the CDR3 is TGCGCCAGCAGCCGAGGGACTAGCGAAACAGATACGCAGTATTTT.